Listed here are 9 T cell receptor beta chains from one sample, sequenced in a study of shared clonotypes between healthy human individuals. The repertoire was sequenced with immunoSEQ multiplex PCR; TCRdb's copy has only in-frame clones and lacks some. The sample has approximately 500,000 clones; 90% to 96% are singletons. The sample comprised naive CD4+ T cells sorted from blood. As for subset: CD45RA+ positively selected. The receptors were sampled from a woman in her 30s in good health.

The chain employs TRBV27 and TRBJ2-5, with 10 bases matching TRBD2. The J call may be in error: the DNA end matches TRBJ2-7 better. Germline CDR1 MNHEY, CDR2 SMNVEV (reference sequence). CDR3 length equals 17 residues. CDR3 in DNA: TGTGCCAGCAGTTCCAGGCGCCTAGCGGGAGATTTGGGCGAGCAGTACTTC. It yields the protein CASSSRRLAGDLGEQYF.

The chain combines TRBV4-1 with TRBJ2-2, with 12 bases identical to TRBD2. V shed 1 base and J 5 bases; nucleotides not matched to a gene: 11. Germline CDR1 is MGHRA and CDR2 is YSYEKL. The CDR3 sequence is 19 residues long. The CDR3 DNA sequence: TGCGCCAGCAGCCAAGGGGGGGCTAGCGGGAGGGCAAGGACCGGGGAGCTGTTTTTT. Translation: CASSQGGASGRARTGELFF.

This CDR3 reads CASRSPGLAGVGEQFF. In DNA, the CDR3 is TGTGCCAGTAGATCACCGGGACTAGCGGGAGTCGGTGAGCAGTTCTTC. The rearrangement uses TRBV19 and TRBJ2-1, with 14 bases aligning to TRBD2. J gave up 9 bases and V 6 bases, and 10 bases lay outside the gene matches. There are 16 residues in the CDR3. Per germline, CDR1 LNHDA and CDR2 SQIVND (reference sequence).

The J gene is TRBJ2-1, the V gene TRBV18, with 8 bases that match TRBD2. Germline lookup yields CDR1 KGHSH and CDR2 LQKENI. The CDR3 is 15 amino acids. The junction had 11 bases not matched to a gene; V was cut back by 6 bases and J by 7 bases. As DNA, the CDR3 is TGTGCCAGCTCCCCTACAAGCGGGAGAACGAATGAGCAGTTCTTC. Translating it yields CASSPTSGRTNEQFF.

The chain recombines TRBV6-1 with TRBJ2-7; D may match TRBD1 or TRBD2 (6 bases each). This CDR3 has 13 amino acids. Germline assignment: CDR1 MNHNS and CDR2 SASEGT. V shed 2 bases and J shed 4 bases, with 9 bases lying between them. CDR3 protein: CASSETGRYEQYF. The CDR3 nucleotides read TGTGCCAGCAGTGAAACAGGGAGGTACGAGCAGTACTTC.

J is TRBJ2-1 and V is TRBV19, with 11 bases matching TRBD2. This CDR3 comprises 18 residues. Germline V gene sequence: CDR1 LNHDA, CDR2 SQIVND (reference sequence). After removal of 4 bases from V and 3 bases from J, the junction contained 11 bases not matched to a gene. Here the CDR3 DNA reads TGTGCCAGTAGTACAGAATATTACGGGACTAGCGGCTACAATGAGCAGTTCTTC. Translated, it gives CASSTEYYGTSGYNEQFF.

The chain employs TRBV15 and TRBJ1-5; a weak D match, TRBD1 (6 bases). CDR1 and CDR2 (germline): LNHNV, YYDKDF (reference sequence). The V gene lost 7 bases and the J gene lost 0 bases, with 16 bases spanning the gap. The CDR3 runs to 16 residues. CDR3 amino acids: CATMDRPSFSNQPQHF. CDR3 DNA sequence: TGTGCCACCATGGACAGACCATCGTTTAGCAATCAGCCCCAGCATTTT. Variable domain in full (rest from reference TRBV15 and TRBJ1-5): DAMVIQNPRYQVTQFGKPVTLSCSQTLNHNVMYWYQQKSSQAPKLLFHYYDKDFNNEADTPDNFQSRRPNTSFCFLDIRSPGLGDTAMYLCATMDRPSFSNQPQHFGDGTRLSIL.

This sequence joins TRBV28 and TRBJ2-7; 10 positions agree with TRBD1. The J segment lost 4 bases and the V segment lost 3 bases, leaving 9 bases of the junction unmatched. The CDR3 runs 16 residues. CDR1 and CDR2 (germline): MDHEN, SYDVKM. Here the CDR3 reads CASSFSPGTGAYEQYF. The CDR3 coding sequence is TGTGCCAGCAGTTTCTCTCCCGGGACAGGGGCGTACGAGCAGTACTTC. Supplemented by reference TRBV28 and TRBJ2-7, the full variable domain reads DVKVTQSSRYLVKRTGEKVFLECVQDMDHENMFWYRQDPGLGLRLIYFSYDVKMKEKGDIPEGYSVSREKKERFSLILESASTNQTSMYLCASSFSPGTGAYEQYFGPGTRLTVT.

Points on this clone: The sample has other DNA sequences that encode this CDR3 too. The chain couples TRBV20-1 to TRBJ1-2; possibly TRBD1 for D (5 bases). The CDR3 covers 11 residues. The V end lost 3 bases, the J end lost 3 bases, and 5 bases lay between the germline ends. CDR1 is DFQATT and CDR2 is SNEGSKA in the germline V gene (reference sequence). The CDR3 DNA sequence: TGCAGTGCTAGGGGGGACTATGGCTACACCTTC. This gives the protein CSARGDYGYTF.